The source of this TCR beta chain is a study of prognosis after radiotherapy for stage I lung cancer. On the study more broadly: Stage I non-small cell lung cancer patients were enrolled from 2018 to early 2019. The study included roughly 13 patients with newly diagnosed primary stage I lung tumors and roughly 5 with oligometastatic NSCLC after surgical resection of the primary tumor.

This clonotype occurred once. The genomic DNA TCR beta CDR3 region underwent two rounds of multiplex PCR. The authors ran first-round PCR with primers specific to each TRBV and TRBJ gene. A single record per CDR3 protein comes from TCRdb applying MiXCR to the multiplex PCR reads. The top ten hold roughly 7% of the sample, which has 9,000 to 13,000 distinct CDR3 sequences, roughly 50% seen once. Blood draws of roughly 6 milliliters of peripheral blood occurred at each of two time points. Germline V CDR1 and CDR2: MRHNA, SNTAGT. This CDR3 has 16 residues. The genes are TRBV6-4 and TRBJ1-2; 7 nucleotides match TRBD1. The sample in question was PBMCs, obtained before or after stereotactic body radiation therapy (not recorded which). This receptor was obtained from a donor over 45 with non-small cell lung cancer. Here the CDR3 reads CVTQERQGTNNYGYTF. The DNA for the CDR3 is TGTGTCACGCAAGAACGACAGGGAACTAACAACTATGGCTACACCTTC.